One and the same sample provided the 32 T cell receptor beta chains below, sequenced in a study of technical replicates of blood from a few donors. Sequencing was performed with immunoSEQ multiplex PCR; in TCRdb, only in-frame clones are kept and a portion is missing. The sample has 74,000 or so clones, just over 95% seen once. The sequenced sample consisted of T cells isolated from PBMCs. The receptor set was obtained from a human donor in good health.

In nucleotides, the CDR3 is TGTGCCAGCAGCCGAAATGGTGCCAGGGGCACCGAGCAGTACTTC. Residues: CASSRNGARGTEQYF. This chain connects TRBV2 to TRBJ2-7; a possible D gene is TRBD1 (6 bases). Looked up from germline, CDR1 is SNHLY and CDR2 is FYNNEI. The ends were cut back, 6 bases at V and 6 bases at J, with 21 bases in the middle. The CDR3 extends over 15 amino acids.

The CDR3 sequence: CAIENYNEQFF. CDR3 nucleotides: TGTGCCATCGAGAACTACAATGAGCAGTTCTTC. V and J are TRBV28 and TRBJ2-1; unclear D gene. CDR1 and CDR2 (germline): MDHEN, SYDVKM. V lost 10 bases and J lost 3, with 7 bases in between. CDR3 length equals 11 residues.

The CDR3 coding sequence is TGTGCCACCAGCAGAGATCAGGGGCAAGAGACCCAGTACTTC. It encodes CATSRDQGQETQYF. The chain couples TRBV15 to TRBJ2-5; tentative D call: TRBD1 (6 bases). From germline, CDR1 is LNHNV and CDR2 YYDKDF (reference sequence). CDR3 length: 14 amino acids. The V end lost 0 bases, the J end lost 2 bases, and 7 bases lay between the germline ends.

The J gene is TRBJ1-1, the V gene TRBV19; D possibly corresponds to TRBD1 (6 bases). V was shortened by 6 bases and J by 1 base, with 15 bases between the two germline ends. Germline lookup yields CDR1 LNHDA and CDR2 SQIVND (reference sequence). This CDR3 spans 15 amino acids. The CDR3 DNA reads TGTGCCAGTAGAGGGTGGGGGCAACCGAACACTGAAGCTTTCTTT. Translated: CASRGWGQPNTEAFF.

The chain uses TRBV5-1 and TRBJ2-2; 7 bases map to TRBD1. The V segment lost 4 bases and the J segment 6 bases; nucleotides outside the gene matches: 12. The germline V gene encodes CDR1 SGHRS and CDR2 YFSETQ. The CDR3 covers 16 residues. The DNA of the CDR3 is TGCGCCAGCAGCCCCCTTCGGACAGGTTTTTCCGGGGAGCTGTTTTTT. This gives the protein CASSPLRTGFSGELFF.

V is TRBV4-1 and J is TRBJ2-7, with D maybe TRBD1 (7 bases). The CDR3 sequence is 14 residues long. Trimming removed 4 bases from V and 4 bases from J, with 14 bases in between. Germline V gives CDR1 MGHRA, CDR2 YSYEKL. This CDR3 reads CASSRGTEMYEQYF. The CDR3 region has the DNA TGCGCCAGCAGCCGCGGGACAGAGATGTACGAGCAGTACTTC.

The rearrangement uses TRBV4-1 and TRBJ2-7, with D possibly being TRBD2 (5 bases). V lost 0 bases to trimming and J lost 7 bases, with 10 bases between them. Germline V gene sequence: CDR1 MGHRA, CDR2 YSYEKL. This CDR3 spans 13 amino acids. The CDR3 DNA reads TGCGCCAGCAGCCAAGAACGTACGGGGGAGCAGTACTTC. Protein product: CASSQERTGEQYF.

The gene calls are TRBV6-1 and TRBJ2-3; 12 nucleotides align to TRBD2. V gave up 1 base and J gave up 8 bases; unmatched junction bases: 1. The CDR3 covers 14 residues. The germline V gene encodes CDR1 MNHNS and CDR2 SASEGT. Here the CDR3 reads CASSEGTSGTTQYF. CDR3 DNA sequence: TGTGCCAGCAGTGAAGGGACTAGCGGGACTACGCAGTATTTT.

The CDR3 protein is CASSLGNPRYEQYF. The CDR3 DNA is TGTGCCAGCAGCTTAGGAAATCCGCGCTACGAGCAGTACTTC. This rearrangement joins TRBV7-9 to TRBJ2-7; no clear D gene. Per the germline V gene, CDR1 is SEHNR and CDR2 is FQNEAQ (reference sequence). The CDR3 is made up of 14 amino acids. Trimming took 1 base from V and 3 from J, leaving 10 bases between them.

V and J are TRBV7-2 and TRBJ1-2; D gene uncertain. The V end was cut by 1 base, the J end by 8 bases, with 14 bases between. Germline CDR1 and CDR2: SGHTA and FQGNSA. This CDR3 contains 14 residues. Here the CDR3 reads CASSLGGSGEGYTF. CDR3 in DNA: TGTGCCAGCAGCTTAGGAGGGTCCGGGGAAGGCTACACCTTC.

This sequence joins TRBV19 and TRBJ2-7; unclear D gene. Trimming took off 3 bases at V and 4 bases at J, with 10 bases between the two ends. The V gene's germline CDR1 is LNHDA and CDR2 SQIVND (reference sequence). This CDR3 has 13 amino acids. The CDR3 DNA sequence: TGTGCCAGTAGTATCGAGCTGATGTACGAGCAGTACTTC. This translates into CASSIELMYEQYF.

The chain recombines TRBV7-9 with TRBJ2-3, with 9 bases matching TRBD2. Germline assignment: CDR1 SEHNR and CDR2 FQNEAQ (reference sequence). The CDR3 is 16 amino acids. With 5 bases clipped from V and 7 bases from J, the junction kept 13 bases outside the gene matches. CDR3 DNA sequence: TGTGCCAGCAGCACCTTGGGGGCGGGGGGGCGGTATACGCAGTATTTT. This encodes CASSTLGAGGRYTQYF.

CDR3 protein: CASSFLEDTEAFF. The CDR3 coding sequence is TGTGCCAGCAGTTTTCTAGAGGACACTGAAGCTTTCTTT. V is TRBV28 and J is TRBJ1-1; D is unresolved. The CDR3 length is 13 residues. V lost 3 bases and J 3 bases, leaving 8 bases between the germline ends. Germline CDR1 reads MDHEN; CDR2 reads SYDVKM.

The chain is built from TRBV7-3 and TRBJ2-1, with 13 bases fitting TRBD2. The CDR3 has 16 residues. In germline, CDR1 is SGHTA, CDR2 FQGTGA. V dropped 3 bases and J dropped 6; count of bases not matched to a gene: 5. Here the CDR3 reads CASSLEGLAGANEQFF. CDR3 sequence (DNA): TGTGCCAGCAGCTTGGAAGGACTAGCGGGGGCCAATGAGCAGTTCTTC. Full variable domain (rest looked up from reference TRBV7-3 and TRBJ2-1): GAGVSQTPSNKVTEKGKYVELRCDPISGHTALYWYRQSLGQGPEFLIYFQGTGAADDSGLPNDRFFAVRPEGSVSTLKIQRTERGDSAVYLCASSLEGLAGANEQFFGPGTRLTVL.

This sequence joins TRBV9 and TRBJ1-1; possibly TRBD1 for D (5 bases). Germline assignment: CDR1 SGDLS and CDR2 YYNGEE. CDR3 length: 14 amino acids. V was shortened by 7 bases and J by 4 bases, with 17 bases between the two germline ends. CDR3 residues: CASQSGRDGTEAFF. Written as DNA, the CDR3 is TGTGCCAGCCAATCAGGGCGGGATGGCACTGAAGCTTTCTTT.

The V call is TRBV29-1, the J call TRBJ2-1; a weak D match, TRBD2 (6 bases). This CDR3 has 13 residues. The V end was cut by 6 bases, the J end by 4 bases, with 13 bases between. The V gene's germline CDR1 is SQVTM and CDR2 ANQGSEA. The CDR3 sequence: CSVHGTDYNEQFF. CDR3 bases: TGCAGCGTCCACGGGACTGATTACAATGAGCAGTTCTTC.

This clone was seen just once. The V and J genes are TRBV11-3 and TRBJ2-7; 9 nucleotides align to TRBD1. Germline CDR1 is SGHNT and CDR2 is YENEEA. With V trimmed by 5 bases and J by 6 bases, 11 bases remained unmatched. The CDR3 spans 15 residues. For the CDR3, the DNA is TGTGCCAGCAGCCCCACCGGGACAGGGTCAAGCGAGCAGTACTTC. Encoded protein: CASSPTGTGSSEQYF. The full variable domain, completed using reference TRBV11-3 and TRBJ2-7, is EAGVVQSPRYKIIEKKQPVAFWCNPISGHNTLYWYLQNLGQGPELLIRYENEEAVDDSQLPKDRFSAERLKGVDSTLKIQPAELGDSAVYLCASSPTGTGSSEQYFGPGTRLTVT.

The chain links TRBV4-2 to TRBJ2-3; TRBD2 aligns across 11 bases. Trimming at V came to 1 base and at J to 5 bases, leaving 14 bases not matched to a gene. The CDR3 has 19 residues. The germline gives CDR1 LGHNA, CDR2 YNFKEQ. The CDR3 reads CASSQGGGSGGALVDTQYF. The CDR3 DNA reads TGTGCCAGCAGCCAAGGCGGGGGTAGCGGGGGGGCCTTGGTAGATACGCAGTATTTT.

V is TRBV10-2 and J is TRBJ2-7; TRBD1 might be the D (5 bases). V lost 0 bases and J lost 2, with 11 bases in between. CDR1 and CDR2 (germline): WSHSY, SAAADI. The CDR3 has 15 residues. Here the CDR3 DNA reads TGCGCCAGCAGTGAGTCGATGGGGCTAGCCTACGAGCAGTACTTC. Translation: CASSESMGLAYEQYF.

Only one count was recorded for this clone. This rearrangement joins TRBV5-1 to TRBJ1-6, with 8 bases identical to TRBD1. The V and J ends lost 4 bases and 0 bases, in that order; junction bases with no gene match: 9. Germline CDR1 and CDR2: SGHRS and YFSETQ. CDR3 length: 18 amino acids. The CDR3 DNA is TGCGCCAGCAGCCAAGGGGACAGGCCGAACTCCTATAATTCACCCCTCCACTTT. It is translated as CASSQGDRPNSYNSPLHF.

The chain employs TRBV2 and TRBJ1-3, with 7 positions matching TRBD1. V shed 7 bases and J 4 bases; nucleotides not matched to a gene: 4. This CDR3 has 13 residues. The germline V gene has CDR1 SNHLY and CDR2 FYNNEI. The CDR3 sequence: CASIQGLGNTIYF. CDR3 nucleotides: TGTGCCAGCATACAGGGGCTAGGAAACACCATATATTTT. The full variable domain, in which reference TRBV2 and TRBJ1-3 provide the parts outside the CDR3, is EPEVTQTPSHQVTQMGQEVILRCVPISNHLYFYWYRQILGQKVEFLVSFYNNEISEKSEIFDDQFSVERPDGSNFTLKIRSTKLEDSAMYFCASIQGLGNTIYFGEGSWLTVV.

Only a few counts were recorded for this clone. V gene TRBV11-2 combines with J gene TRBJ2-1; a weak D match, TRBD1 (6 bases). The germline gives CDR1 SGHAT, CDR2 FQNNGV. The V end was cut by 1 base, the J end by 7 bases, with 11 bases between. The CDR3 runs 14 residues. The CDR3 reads CASSLGTVRNEQFF. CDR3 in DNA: TGTGCCAGCAGCTTAGGGACAGTGCGAAATGAGCAGTTCTTC. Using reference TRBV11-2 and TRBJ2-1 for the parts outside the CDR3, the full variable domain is EAGVAQSPRYKIIEKRQSVAFWCNPISGHATLYWYQQILGQGPKLLIQFQNNGVVDDSQLPKDRFSAERLKGVDSTLKIQPAKLEDSAVYLCASSLGTVRNEQFFGPGTRLTVL.

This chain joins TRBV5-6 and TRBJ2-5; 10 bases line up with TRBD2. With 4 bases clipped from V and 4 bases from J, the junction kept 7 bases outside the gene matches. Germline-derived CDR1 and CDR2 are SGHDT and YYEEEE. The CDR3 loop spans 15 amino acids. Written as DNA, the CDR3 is TGTGCCAGCAGCCCCTTAGCGGGAGGTCCAGAGACCCAGTACTTC. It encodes CASSPLAGGPETQYF. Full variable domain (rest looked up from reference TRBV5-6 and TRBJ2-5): DAGVTQSPTHLIKTRGQQVTLRCSPKSGHDTVSWYQQALGQGPQFIFQYYEEEERQRGNFPDRFSGHQFPNYSSELNVNALLLGDSALYLCASSPLAGGPETQYFGPGTRLLVL.

CDR3 in amino acids: CASSQGQDYEQYF. CDR3 bases: TGTGCCAGCTCACAAGGACAGGACTACGAGCAGTACTTC. The V and J genes are TRBV18 and TRBJ2-7, with TRBD1 matching over 7 bases. This CDR3 is built from 13 residues. CDR1 and CDR2 (germline): KGHSH, LQKENI. The V segment lost 4 bases and the J segment 3 bases; nucleotides outside the gene matches: 3.

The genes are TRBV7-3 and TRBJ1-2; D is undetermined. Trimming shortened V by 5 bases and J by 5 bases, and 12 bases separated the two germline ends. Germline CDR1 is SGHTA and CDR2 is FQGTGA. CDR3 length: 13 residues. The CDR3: CASSPDTRYGYTF. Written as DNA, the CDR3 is TGTGCCAGCAGCCCAGACACTCGGTATGGCTACACCTTC.

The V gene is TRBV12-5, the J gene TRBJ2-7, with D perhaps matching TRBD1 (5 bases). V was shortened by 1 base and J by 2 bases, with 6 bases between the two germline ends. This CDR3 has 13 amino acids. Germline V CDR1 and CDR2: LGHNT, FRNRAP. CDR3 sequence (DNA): TGTGCTAGTGGTTTGGGACAGACCTACGAGCAGTACTTC. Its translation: CASGLGQTYEQYF.

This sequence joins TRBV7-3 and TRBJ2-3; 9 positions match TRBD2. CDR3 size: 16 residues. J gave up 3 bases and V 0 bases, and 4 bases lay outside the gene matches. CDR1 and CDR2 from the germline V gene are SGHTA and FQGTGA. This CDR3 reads CASSLTYSGGTDTQYF. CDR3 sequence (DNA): TGTGCCAGCAGCTTAACGTATAGCGGGGGAACAGATACGCAGTATTTT.

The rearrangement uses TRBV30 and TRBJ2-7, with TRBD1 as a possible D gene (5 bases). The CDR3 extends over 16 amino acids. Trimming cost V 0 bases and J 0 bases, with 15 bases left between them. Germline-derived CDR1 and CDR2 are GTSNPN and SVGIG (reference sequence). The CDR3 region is CAWSVLWGQGSYEQYF. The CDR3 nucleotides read TGTGCCTGGAGTGTACTTTGGGGCCAGGGCTCCTACGAGCAGTACTTC.

This CDR3 reads CASSLSPGYGYTF. CDR3 nucleotides: TGTGCCAGCAGCTTGTCACCGGGCTATGGCTACACCTTC. The chain uses TRBV5-6 and TRBJ1-2; D call uncertain. In germline, CDR1 is SGHDT, CDR2 YYEEEE. Trimming took 1 base from V and 4 from J, leaving 8 bases between them. CDR3 size: 13 residues.

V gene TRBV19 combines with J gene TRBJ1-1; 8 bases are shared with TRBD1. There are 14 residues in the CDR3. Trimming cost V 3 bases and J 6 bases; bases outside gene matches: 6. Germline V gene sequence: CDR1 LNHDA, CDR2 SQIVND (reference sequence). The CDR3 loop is CASSMDRVVSEAFF. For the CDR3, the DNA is TGTGCCAGTAGTATGGACAGGGTAGTCTCTGAAGCTTTCTTT.

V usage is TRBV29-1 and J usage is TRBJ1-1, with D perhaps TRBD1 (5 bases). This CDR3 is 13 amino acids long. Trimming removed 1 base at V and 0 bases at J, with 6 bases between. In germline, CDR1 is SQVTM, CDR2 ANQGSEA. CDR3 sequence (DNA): TGCAGCGTTGAAGGGGGCCTGAACACTGAAGCTTTCTTT. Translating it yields CSVEGGLNTEAFF.

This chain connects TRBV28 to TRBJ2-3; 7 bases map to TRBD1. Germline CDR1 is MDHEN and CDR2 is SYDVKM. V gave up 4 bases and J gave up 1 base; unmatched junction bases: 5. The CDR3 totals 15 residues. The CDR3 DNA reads TGTGCCAGCAGTTCTACAGGGGACGGCACAGATACGCAGTATTTT. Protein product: CASSSTGDGTDTQYF.